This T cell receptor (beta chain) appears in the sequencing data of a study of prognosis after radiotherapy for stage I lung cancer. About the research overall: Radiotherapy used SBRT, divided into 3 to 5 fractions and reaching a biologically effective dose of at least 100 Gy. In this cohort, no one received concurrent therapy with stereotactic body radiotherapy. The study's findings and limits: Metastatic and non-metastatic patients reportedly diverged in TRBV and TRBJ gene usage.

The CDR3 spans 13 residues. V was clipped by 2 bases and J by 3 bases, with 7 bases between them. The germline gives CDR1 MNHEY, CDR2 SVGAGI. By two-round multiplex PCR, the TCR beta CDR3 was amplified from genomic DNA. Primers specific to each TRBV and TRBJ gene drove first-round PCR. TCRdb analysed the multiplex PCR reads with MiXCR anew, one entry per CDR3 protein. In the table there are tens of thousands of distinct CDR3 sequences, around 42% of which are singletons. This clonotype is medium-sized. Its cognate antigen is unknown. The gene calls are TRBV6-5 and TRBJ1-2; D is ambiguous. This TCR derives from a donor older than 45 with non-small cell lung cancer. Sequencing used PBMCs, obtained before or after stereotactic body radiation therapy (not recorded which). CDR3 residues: CASSYGVDYGYTF. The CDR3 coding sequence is TGTGCCAGCAGTTACGGGGTCGACTATGGCTACACCTTC.